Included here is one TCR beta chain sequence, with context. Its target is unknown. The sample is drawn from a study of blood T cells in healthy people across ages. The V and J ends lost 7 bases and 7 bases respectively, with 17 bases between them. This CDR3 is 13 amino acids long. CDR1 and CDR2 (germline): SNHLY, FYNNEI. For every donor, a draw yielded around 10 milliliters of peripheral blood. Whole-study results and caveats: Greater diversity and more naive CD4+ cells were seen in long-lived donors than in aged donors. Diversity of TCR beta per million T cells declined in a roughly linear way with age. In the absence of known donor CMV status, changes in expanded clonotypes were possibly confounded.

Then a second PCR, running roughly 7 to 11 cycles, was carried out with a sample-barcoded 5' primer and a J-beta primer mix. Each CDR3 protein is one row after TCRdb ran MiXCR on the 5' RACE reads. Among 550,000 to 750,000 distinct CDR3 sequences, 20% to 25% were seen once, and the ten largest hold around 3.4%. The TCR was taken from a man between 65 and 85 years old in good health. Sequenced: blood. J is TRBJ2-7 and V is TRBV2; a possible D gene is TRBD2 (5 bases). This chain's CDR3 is CASNMAESGEQYF. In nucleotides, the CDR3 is TGTGCCAGCAATATGGCAGAGAGCGGAGAGCAGTACTTC.